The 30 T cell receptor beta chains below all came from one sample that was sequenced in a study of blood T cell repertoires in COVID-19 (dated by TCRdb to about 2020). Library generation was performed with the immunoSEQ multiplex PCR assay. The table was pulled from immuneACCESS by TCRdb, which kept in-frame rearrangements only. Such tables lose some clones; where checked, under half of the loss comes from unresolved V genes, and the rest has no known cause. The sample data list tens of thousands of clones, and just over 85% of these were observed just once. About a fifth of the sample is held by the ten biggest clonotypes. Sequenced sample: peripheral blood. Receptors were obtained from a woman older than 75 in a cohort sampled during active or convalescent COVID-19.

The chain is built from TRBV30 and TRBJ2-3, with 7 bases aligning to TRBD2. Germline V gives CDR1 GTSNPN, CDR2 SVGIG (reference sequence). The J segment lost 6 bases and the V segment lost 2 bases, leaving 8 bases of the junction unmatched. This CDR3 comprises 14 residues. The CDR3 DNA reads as TGTGCCTGGAGTCACGGGGGAGGGGTGGATACGCAGTATTTT. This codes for CAWSHGGGVDTQYF.

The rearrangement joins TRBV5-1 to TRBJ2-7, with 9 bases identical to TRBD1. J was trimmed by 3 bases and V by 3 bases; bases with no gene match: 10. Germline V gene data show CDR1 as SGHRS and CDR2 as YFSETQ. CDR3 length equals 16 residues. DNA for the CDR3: TGCGCCAGCAGCTCTGCTCGACAGGGGGGATACTACGAGCAGTACTTC. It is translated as CASSSARQGGYYEQYF.

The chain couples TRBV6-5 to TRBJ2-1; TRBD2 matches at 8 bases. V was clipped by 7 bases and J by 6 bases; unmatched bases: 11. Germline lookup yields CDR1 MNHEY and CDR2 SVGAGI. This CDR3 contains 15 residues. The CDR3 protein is CASMGQRESLNEQFF. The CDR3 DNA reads TGTGCCAGCATGGGGCAGCGGGAGAGTCTCAATGAGCAGTTCTTC.

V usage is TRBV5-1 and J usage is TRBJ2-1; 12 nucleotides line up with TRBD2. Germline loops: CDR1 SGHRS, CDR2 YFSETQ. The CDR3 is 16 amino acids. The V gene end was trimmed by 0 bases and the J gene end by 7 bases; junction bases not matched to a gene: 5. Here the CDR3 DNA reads TGCGCCAGCAGCTTGGGCCCGACTAGCGGGAGAAATGAGCAGTTCTTC. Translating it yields CASSLGPTSGRNEQFF.

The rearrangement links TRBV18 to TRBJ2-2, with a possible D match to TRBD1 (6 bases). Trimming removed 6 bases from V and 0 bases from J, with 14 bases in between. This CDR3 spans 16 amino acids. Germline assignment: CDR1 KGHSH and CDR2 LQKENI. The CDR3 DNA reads TGTGCCAGCTCTTATGGGCAGGGGCCGAACACCGGGGAGCTGTTTTTT. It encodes CASSYGQGPNTGELFF.

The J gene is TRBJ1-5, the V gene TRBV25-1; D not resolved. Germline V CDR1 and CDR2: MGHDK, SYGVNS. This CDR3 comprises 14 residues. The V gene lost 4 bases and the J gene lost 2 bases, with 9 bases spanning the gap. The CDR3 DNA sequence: TGTGCCAGCAGTGTGGCAGGCCGCAATCAGCCCCAGCATTTT. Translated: CASSVAGRNQPQHF.

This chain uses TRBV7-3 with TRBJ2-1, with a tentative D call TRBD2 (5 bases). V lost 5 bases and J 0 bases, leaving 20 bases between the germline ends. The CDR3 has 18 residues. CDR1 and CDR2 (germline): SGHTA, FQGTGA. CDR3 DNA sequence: TGTGCCAGCAGCCCCTCTGGACTGTTCCCGAACTCCTACAATGAGCAGTTCTTC. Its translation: CASSPSGLFPNSYNEQFF.

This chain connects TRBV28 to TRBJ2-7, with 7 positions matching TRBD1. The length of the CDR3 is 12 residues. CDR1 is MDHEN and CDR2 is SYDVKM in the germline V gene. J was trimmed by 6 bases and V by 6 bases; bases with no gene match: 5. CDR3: CASSDRVVEQYF. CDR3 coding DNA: TGTGCCAGCAGCGACAGGGTTGTCGAGCAGTACTTC.

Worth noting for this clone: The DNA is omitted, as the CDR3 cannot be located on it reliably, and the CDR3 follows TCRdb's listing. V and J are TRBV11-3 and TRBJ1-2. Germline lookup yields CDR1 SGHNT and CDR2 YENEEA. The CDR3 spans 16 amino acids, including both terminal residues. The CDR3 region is CASSFGAGGTNYGYTF.

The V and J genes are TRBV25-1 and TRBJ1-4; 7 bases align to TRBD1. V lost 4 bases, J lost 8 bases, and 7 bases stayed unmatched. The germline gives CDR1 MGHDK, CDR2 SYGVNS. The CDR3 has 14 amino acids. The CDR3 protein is CASSAPGGPEKLFF. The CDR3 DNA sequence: TGTGCCAGCAGTGCCCCAGGGGGACCAGAAAAACTGTTTTTT.

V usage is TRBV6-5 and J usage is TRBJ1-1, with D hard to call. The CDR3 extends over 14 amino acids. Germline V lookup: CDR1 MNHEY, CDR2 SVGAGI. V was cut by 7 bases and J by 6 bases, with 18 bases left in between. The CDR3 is CASTQPGGWAEAFF. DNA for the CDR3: TGTGCCAGCACCCAACCCGGAGGCTGGGCTGAAGCTTTCTTT.

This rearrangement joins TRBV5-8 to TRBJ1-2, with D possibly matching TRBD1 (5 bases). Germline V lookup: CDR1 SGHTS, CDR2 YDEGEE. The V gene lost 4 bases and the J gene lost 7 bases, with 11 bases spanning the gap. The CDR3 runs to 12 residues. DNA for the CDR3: TGTGCCAGCAGCGCCGGGACTGGTGGCTACACCTTC. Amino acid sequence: CASSAGTGGYTF.

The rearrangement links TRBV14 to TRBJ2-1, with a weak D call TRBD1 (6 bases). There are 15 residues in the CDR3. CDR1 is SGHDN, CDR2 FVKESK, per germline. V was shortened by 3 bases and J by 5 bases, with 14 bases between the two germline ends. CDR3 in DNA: TGTGCCAGCAGCCATCTACAGGGCTTCGACAATGAGCAGTTCTTC. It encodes CASSHLQGFDNEQFF.

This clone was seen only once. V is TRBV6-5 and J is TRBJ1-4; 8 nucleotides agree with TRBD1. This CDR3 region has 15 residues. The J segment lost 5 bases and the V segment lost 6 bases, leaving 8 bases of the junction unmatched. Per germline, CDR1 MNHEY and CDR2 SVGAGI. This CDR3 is CASSHDRGPNEKLFF. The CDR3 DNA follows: TGTGCCAGCAGCCATGACAGGGGACCGAATGAAAAACTGTTTTTT.

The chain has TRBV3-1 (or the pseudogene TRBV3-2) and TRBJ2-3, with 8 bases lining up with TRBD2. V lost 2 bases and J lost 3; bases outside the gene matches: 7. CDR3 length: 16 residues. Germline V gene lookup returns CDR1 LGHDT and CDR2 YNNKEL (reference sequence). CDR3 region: CASSQRSGGATDTQYF. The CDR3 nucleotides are TGTGCCAGCAGCCAACGGTCGGGGGGGGCGACAGATACGCAGTATTTT.

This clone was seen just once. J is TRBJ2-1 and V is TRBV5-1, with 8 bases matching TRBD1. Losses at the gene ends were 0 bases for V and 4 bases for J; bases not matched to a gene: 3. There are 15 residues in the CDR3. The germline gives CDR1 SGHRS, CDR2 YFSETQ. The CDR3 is CASSLGQGIYNEQFF. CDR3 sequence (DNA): TGCGCCAGCAGCTTGGGACAGGGGATTTACAATGAGCAGTTCTTC.

The CDR3 DNA sequence: TGTGCCAGTAGTAAGACAGGCACCGGGTACGAGCAGTACGTC. Amino acid sequence: CASSKTGTGYEQYV. This chain joins TRBV19 and TRBJ2-7; a possible D gene is TRBD1 (6 bases). The V gene lost 4 bases and the J gene lost 4 bases, with 14 bases spanning the gap. CDR1 LNHDA and CDR2 SQIVND come from the germline V gene (reference sequence). The CDR3 has 14 residues.

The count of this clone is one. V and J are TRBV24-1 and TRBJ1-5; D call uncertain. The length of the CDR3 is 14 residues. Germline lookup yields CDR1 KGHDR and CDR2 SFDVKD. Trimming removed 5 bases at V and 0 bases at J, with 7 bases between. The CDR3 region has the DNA TGTGCCACCAGTGGGGCGTATAGCAATCAGCCCCAGCATTTT. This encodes CATSGAYSNQPQHF.

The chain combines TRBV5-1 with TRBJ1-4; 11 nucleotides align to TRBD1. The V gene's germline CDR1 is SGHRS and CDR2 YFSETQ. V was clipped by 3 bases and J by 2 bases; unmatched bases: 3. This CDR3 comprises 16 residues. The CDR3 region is CASSYGQGATNEKLFF. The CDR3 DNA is TGCGCCAGCAGCTACGGACAGGGGGCGACTAATGAAAAACTGTTTTTT.

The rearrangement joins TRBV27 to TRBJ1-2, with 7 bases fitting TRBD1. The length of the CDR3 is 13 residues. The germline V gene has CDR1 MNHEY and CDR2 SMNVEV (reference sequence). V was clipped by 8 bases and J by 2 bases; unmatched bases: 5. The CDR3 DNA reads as TGTGCCAGCTCCGTACAGGGGAACTATGGCTACACCTTC. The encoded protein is CASSVQGNYGYTF.

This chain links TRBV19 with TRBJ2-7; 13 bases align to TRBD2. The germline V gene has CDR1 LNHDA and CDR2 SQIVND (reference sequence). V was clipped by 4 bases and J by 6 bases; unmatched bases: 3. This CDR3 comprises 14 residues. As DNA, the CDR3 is TGTGCCAGTAGTAGCGGACTAGCGGGAGTCGAGCAGTACTTC. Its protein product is CASSSGLAGVEQYF.

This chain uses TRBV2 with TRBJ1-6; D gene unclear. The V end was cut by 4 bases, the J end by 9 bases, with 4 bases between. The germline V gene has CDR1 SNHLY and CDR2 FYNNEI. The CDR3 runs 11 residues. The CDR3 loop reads CASSALSPLHF. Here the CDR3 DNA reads TGTGCCAGCAGTGCTCTTTCACCCCTCCACTTT.

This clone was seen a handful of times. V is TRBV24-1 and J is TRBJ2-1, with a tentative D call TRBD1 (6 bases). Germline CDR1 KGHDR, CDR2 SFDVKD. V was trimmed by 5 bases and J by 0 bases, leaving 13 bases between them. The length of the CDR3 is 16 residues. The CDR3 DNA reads TGTGCCACCAGTGGCCTCAGGGGATCCTCCTACAATGAGCAGTTCTTC. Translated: CATSGLRGSSYNEQFF.

As DNA, the CDR3 is TGCAGCGTTGCCGCTATGGGCGGGAGCTTGAGGGGCAATGAGCAGTTCTTC. Residues: CSVAAMGGSLRGNEQFF. The rearrangement links TRBV29-1 to TRBJ2-1, with 7 bases matching TRBD2. Germline-derived CDR1 and CDR2 are SQVTM and ANQGSEA. The CDR3 is made up of 17 amino acids. Trimming removed 4 bases from V and 6 bases from J; junction bases left unmatched: 18.

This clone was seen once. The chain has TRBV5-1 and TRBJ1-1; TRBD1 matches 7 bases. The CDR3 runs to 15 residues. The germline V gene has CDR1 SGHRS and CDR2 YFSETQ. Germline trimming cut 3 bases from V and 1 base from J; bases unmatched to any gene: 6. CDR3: CASSSGQERNTEAFF. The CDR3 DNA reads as TGCGCCAGCAGCTCAGGACAGGAGAGGAACACTGAAGCTTTCTTT.

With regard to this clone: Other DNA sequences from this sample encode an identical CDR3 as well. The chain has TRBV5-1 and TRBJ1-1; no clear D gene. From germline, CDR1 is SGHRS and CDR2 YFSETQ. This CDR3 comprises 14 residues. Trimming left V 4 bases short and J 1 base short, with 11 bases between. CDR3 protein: CASSPGGRNTEAFF. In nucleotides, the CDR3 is TGCGCCAGCAGCCCAGGAGGGCGGAACACTGAAGCTTTCTTT.

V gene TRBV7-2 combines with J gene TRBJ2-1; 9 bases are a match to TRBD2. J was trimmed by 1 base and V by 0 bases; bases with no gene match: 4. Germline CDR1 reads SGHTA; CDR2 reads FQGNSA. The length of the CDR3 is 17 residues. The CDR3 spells CASSLAVAGGSYNEQFF. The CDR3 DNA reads TGTGCCAGCAGCTTAGCTGTCGCGGGAGGGTCCTACAATGAGCAGTTCTTC.

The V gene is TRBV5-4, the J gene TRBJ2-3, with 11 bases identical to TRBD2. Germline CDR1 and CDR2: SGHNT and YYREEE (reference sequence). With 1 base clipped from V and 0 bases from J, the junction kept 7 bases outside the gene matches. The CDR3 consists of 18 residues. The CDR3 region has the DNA TGTGCCAGCAGCTTGAGGGGACTAGCGGATTTCAGCACAGATACGCAGTATTTT. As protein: CASSLRGLADFSTDTQYF.

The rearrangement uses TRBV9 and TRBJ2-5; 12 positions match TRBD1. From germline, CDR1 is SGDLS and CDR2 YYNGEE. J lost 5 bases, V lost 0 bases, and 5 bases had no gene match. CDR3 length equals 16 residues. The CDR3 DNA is TGTGCCAGCAGCGTAGCGGGACAGGGGGCATTGGAGACCCAGTACTTC. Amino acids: CASSVAGQGALETQYF.

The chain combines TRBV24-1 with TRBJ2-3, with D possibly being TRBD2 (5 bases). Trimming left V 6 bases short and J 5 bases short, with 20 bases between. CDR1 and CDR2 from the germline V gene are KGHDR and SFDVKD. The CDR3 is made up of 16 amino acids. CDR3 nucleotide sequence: TGTGCCACCAGTCTCCCCAGTGGGAGTGGTGTAGATACGCAGTATTTT. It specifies CATSLPSGSGVDTQYF.